This TCR beta chain appears in the sequencing data of a study of blood T cell repertoires in COVID-19. About the research overall: From T cells, B-cell-depleted T cells, or PBMCs came the material, which was cDNA or gDNA.

Germline V gene data show CDR1 as WSHSY and CDR2 as SAAADI. The CDR3 consists of 13 residues. Germline trimming cut 6 bases from V and 6 bases from J; bases unmatched to any gene: 8. In the original processing: Reference gene primer amplification yielded estimated nucleated cell counts. Data came from immunoSEQ multiplex PCR; TCRdb stores just in-frame clones and leaves some out. The DNA gave D and trimming, while V, J and clone size come from that table. In the table there are 200,000 or so clones, roughly 80% of which are singletons. The sample consisted of peripheral blood. The TCR sequence derives from a woman younger than 45 with acute or convalescent COVID-19. This chain links TRBV10-2 with TRBJ2-7; 7 nucleotides agree with TRBD1. CDR3 in amino acids: CASRMTGKGEQYF. Here the CDR3 DNA reads TGCGCCAGCAGGATGACAGGGAAAGGCGAGCAGTACTTC.